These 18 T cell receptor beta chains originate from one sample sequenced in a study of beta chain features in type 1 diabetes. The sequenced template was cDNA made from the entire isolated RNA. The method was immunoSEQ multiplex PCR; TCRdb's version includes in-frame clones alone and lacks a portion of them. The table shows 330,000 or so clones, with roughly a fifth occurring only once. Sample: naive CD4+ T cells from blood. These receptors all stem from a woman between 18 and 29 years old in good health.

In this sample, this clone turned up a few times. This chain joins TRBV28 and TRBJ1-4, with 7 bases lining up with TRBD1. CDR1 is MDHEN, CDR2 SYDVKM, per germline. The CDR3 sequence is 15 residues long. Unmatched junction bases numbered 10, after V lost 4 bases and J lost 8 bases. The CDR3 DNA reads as TGTGCCAGCAGTTCTCCGGGACAGACCGCGGAAAAACTGTTTTTT. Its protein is CASSSPGQTAEKLFF.

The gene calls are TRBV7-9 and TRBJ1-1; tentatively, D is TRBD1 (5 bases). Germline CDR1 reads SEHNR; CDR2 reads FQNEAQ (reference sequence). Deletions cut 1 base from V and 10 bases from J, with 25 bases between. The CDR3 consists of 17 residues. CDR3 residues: CASSLDAGQGYRGGAFF. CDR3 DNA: TGTGCCAGCAGCTTAGATGCGGGGCAGGGTTACCGGGGTGGAGCTTTCTTT.

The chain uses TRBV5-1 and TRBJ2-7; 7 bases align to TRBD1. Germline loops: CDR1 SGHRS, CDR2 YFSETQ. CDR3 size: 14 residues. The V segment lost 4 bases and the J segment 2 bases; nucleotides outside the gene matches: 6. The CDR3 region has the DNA TGCGCCAGCAGCCCCTCGGACAGGCCCTACGAGCAGTACTTC. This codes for CASSPSDRPYEQYF.

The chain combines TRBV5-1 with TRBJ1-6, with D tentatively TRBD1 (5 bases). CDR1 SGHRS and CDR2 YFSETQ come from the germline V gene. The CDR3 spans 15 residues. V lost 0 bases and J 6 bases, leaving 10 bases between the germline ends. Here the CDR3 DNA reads TGCGCCAGCAGCTTGGTGTACGGGGGTAATTCACCCCTCCACTTT. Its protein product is CASSLVYGGNSPLHF.

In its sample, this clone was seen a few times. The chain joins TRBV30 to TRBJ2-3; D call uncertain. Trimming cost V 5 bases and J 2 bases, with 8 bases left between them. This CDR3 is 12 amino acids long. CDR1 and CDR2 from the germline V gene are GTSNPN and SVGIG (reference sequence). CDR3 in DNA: TGTGCCTGGGGGCCGGACACAGATACGCAGTATTTT. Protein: CAWGPDTDTQYF.

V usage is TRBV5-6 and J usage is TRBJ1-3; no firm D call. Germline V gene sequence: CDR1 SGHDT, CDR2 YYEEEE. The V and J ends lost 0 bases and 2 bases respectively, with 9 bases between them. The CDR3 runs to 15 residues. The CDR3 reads CASSLVRGPGNTIYF. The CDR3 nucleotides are TGTGCCAGCAGCTTGGTACGAGGGCCTGGAAACACCATATATTTT.

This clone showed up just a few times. The CDR3 nucleotides read TGTGCCTGGTTGTCCGGGGCCAAAAACATTCAGTACTTC. Its protein product is CAWLSGAKNIQYF. The chain employs TRBV30 and TRBJ2-4; D remains unclear. The V and J ends lost 5 bases and 1 base respectively, with 9 bases between them. Germline lookup yields CDR1 GTSNPN and CDR2 SVGIG (reference sequence). The CDR3 contains 13 residues.

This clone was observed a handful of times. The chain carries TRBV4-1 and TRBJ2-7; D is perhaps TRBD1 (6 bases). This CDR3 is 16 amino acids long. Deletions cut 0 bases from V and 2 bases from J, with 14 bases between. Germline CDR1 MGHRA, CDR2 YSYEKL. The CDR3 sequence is CASSQEGTGRPYEQYF. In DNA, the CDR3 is TGCGCCAGCAGCCAAGAGGGTACAGGGAGACCCTACGAGCAGTACTTC.

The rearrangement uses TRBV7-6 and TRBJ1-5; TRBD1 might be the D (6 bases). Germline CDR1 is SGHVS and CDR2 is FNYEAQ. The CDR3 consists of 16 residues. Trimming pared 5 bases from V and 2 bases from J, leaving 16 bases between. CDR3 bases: TGTGCCAGCAGCCTCGGACAGTTTGGGGGCAATCAGCCCCAGCATTTT. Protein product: CASSLGQFGGNQPQHF.

CDR3 sequence (DNA): TGCGCCAGCAGTGGGACAGGGATCGCCGGGGAGCTGTTTTTT. This encodes CASSGTGIAGELFF. The chain links TRBV10-2 to TRBJ2-2; 8 bases agree with TRBD1. The V gene's germline CDR1 is WSHSY and CDR2 SAAADI. Germline trimming cut 4 bases from V and 6 bases from J; bases unmatched to any gene: 4. CDR3 length equals 14 residues.

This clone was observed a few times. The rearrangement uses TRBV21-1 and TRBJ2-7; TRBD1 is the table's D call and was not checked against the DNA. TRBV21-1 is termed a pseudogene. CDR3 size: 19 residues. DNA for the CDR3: TGTGCCAGCAGCAAAAAAGATTACTTCGGGGCAGGGGATACCTACGAGCAGTACTTC. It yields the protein CASSKKDYFGAGDTYEQYF.

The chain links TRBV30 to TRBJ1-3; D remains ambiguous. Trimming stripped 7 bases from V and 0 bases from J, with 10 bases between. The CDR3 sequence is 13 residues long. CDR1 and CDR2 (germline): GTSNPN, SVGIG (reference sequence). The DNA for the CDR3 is TGTGCCTTCGACACCTACTCTGGAAACACCATATATTTT. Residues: CAFDTYSGNTIYF.

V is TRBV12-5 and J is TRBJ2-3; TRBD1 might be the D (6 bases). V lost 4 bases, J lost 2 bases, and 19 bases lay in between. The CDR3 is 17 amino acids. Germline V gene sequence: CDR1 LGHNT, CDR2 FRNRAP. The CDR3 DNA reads TGTGCTAGTGGTTCGACAGAACGTACAGGGATCACAGATACGCAGTATTTT. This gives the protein CASGSTERTGITDTQYF. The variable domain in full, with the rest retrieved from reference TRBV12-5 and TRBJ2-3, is DARVTQTPRHKVTEMGQEVTMRCQPILGHNTVFWYRQTMMQGLELLAYFRNRAPLDDSGMPKDRFSAEMPDATLATLKIQPSEPRDSAVYFCASGSTERTGITDTQYFGPGTRLTVL.

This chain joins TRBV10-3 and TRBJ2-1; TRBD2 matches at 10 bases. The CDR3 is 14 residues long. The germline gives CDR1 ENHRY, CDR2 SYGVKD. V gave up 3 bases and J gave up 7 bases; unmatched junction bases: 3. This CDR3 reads CAISDPSGGNEQFF. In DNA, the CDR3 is TGTGCCATCAGTGATCCTAGCGGGGGTAATGAGCAGTTCTTC.

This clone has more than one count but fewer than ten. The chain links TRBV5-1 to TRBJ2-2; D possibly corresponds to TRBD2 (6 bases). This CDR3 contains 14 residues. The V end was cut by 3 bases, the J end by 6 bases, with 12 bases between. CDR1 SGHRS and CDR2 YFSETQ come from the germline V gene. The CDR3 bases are TGCGCCAGCAGCTCACCCGGGGGACCCGGGGAGCTGTTTTTT. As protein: CASSSPGGPGELFF.

The CDR3 loop reads CSAIRGDTQYF. The CDR3 DNA is TGCAGTGCTATAAGAGGGGATACGCAGTATTTT. The genes are TRBV20-1 and TRBJ2-3; D might be TRBD2 (5 bases). Trimming removed 4 bases from V and 6 bases from J, with 8 bases in between. This CDR3 contains 11 residues. CDR1 is DFQATT and CDR2 is SNEGSKA in the germline V gene (reference sequence).

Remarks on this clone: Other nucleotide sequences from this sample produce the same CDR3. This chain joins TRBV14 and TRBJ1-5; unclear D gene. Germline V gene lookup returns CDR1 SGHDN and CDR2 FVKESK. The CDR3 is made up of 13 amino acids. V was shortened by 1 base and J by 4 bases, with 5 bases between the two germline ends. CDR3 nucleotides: TGTGCCAGCAGCCAAGGGCAAAATCAGCCCCAGCATTTT. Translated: CASSQGQNQPQHF.

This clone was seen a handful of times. The CDR3 spells CASSQVSGGTTDTQYF. In nucleotides, the CDR3 is TGCGCCAGCAGCCAAGTGAGCGGGGGGACCACAGATACGCAGTATTTT. The J gene is TRBJ2-3, the V gene TRBV4-1; 9 bases map to TRBD2. This CDR3 is built from 16 residues. Looked up from germline, CDR1 is MGHRA and CDR2 is YSYEKL. J lost 2 bases, V lost 1 base, and 4 bases had no gene match.